A selection of T cell receptor beta chains follows, all from one sample in a study of cytomegalovirus exposure and HLA in healthy donors. The protocol was immunoSEQ multiplex PCR, while the TCRdb copy is restricted to in-frame clones and leaves out a portion. The data contain 140,000 to 150,000 clones, around three fifths of them seen just once; the ten biggest clones take up approximately 1.8%. Input material: PBMCs. These receptors were taken from a male donor in good health and CMV-seronegative. The CDR3 runs from the conserved cysteine through the conserved F or W. D genes are given only for firm matches. Rows may omit the clone size; those that give it use once, few, many or a size class.

few	TRBV10-3	TRBD1	TRBJ2-3	TGTGCCATCAGGACAGGGTCAGATACGCAGTATTTT	CAIRTGSDTQYF
few	TRBV11-1	NA	TRBJ1-1	TGTGCCAGCAGCCTAAGCCTGACAGAGAACACTGAAGCTTTCTTT	CASSLSLTENTEAFF
NA	TRBV9	TRBD1	TRBJ1-2	TGTGCCAGCAGCGTATACTCGGGACAGGGCTCTGGCTACACCTTC	CASSVYSGQGSGYTF
NA	TRBV7-2	NA	TRBJ1-3	TGTGCCAGCAGCCTCAGCGGGGGTTACACCATATATTTT	CASSLSGGYTIYF
few	TRBV18	NA	TRBJ1-4	TGTGCCAGCTCAGGAGGGATCGATGAAAAACTGTTTTTT	CASSGGIDEKLFF
NA	TRBV29-1	NA	TRBJ1-3	TGCAGCGTTTTAGGACACCTCTCTGGAAACACCATATATTTT	CSVLGHLSGNTIYF
NA	TRBV29-1	NA	TRBJ1-6	TGCAGCGCCAAGAGGGATCTAAATTCACCCCTCCACTTT	CSAKRDLNSPLHF
NA	TRBV28	NA	TRBJ1-5	TGTGCCAGCAGTTCCGGTAGCAATCAGCCCCAGCATTTT	CASSSGSNQPQHF
NA	TRBV5-4	NA	TRBJ1-2	TGTGCCAGCAGCTTGCCAGGTGTGGGCTACACCTTC	CASSLPGVGYTF
NA	TRBV18	NA	TRBJ1-2	TGTGCCAGCTCACTAGATTCACGGGGTGGCTACACCTTC	CASSLDSRGGYTF
NA	TRBV15	NA	TRBJ2-3	TGTGCCACCAGTAGAAGAGCGGTCGACACAGATACGCAGTATTTT	CATSRRAVDTDTQYF
NA	TRBV11-3	TRBD1	TRBJ1-1	TGTGCCAGCAGCCTGGACAGGGGAAACACTGAAGCTTTCTTT	CASSLDRGNTEAFF
NA	TRBV21-1	NA	TRBJ1-6	TGTGCCAGCAGCTTACGGGACAGCGATGGTAATTCACCCCTCCACTTT	CASSLRDSDGNSPLHF
NA	TRBV19	NA	TRBJ2-3	TGTGCCAGTAGTATTAGAGGGTTCACAGATACGCAGTATTTT	CASSIRGFTDTQYF
NA	TRBV10-3	TRBD2	TRBJ2-1	TGTGCCATCAGTGAGCTAGCGGGGACCTACAATGAGCAGTTCTTC	CAISELAGTYNEQFF
NA	TRBV7-2	NA	TRBJ2-7	TGTGCCAGCAGCTTATATGACAGAACCTACGAGCAGTACTTC	CASSLYDRTYEQYF
NA	TRBV15	TRBD1	TRBJ2-3	TGTGCCACCAGCAGAGTCCGACAGGGATCCACAGGTACGCAGTATTTT	CATSRVRQGSTGTQYF
NA	TRBV27	TRBD1	TRBJ2-5	TGTGCCAGCAGAAGACAGGGGGGGGAGACCCAGTACTTC	CASRRQGGETQYF
few	TRBV5-1	TRBD1	TRBJ1-6	TGCGCCAGCAGCTTGGGGGCGCGCGGGACAGGGAATTCACCCCTCCACTTT	CASSLGARGTGNSPLHF
NA	TRBV6-6	TRBD1	TRBJ1-2	TGTGCCGTCCGGGACAGCTATGGCTACACCTTC	CAVRDSYGYTF
NA	TRBV7-9	NA	TRBJ1-1	TGTGCCAGCAGCTTAGGGGCCGGTGAAGCTTTCTTT	CASSLGAGEAFF
NA	TRBV6-5	NA	TRBJ1-5	TGTGCCAGCAGTTACTCGGGAGGGTGGGATCAGCCCCAGCATTTT	CASSYSGGWDQPQHF
NA	TRBV6-1	NA	TRBJ1-6	TGTGCCAGCAGCGCAGGGTTCTATAATTCACCCCTCCACTTT	CASSAGFYNSPLHF
NA	TRBV6-1	NA	TRBJ1-5	TGTGCCCGCAGTGAAAACAGGGTCCGGGGTAATCAGCCCCAGCATTTT	CARSENRVRGNQPQHF
NA	TRBV20-1	NA	TRBJ2-5	TGCAGTGCTATAGCGAAAGAGACCCAGTACTTC	CSAIAKETQYF
NA	TRBV4-3	TRBD1	TRBJ2-1	TGCGCCAGCAGCCAACAGTGGGACAGGGAATACAATGAGCAGTTCTTC	CASSQQWDREYNEQFF
NA	TRBV6-4	NA	TRBJ1-6	TGTGCCAGCAGTGAGGTGTCACGCGGTACCCTCCACTTT	CASSEVSRGTLHF
NA	TRBV4-3	TRBD2	TRBJ2-3	TGCGCCAGCAGCCTTAGCGGGGGCCGACCGGGAGATACGCAGTATTTT	CASSLSGGRPGDTQYF
once	TRBV29-1	NA	TRBJ1-2	TGCAGCGTTGAAGGGGATGCAGCCCGGAGGGCTAACTATGGCTACACCTTC	CSVEGDAARRANYGYTF
NA	TRBV7-9	NA	TRBJ2-2	TGTGCCAGCAGCTTACCAGGGGTGAACACCGGGGAGCTGTTTTTT	CASSLPGVNTGELFF
NA	TRBV7-2	TRBD2	TRBJ2-3	TGTGCCAGCAAAATAGCGGGGGCGGTGGATACGCAGTATTTT	CASKIAGAVDTQYF
NA	TRBV4-1	TRBD1	TRBJ2-7	TGCGCCAGCAGCCCTTGGACAGGGGCCGGCGAGCAGTACTTC	CASSPWTGAGEQYF
NA	TRBV27	TRBD1	TRBJ2-7	TGTGCCAGCAGTTCTGTCTCCGGGACAGCGTTCTACGAGCAGTACTTC	CASSSVSGTAFYEQYF
few	TRBV6-1	NA	TRBJ1-6	TGTGCCAGCAGTTTAGACAGGTTTAATTCACCCCTCCACTTT	CASSLDRFNSPLHF
NA	TRBV7-9	TRBD2	TRBJ2-3	TGTGCCAGCAGCGGAGGGACTAGCGATACGCAGTATTTT	CASSGGTSDTQYF
few	TRBV5-4	NA	TRBJ2-1	TGTGCCAGCAGCCCTCAACCCGACAGCCACAATGAGCAGTTCTTC	CASSPQPDSHNEQFF
once	TRBV27	NA	TRBJ2-2	TGTGCCAGCAGTCCCCTCGGCGGGAACACCGGGGAGCTGTTTTTT	CASSPLGGNTGELFF
NA	TRBV5-1	NA	TRBJ1-3	TGCGCCAGCAGCTTGGATATGGACAGAAGAAACACCATATATTTT	CASSLDMDRRNTIYF
NA	TRBV6-5	TRBD1	TRBJ2-7	TGTGCCAGCAGTTACCCCGACAGGGGCGAGCAGTACTTC	CASSYPDRGEQYF
many	TRBV7-9	TRBD1	TRBJ1-1	TGTGCCAGCAGCTTAGACTTGGGACAGGGCAAAGCTTTCTTT	CASSLDLGQGKAFF
NA	TRBV7-8	TRBD1	TRBJ2-7	TGTGCCAGCAGCTTAGGGACAGGGCCCTACGAGCAGTACTTC	CASSLGTGPYEQYF
NA	TRBV7-8	NA	TRBJ2-1	TGTGCCAGCAGCTTAGGGGCCGAAGGTAGGTTCTTC	CASSLGAEGRFF